Listed below are T cell receptor beta chains from one sample, sequenced in a study of cytomegalovirus exposure and HLA in healthy donors. The protocol was immunoSEQ multiplex PCR, while the TCRdb copy is restricted to in-frame clones and leaves out a portion. The table has 120,000 or so clones, approximately 80% seen once. Material for sequencing was PBMCs. Receptor source: a woman aged 18 to 35 in good health and CMV-seronegative. The CDR3 runs from the conserved cysteine through the conserved F or W. The order of the fields is V gene, J gene, D gene, clone size, CDR3 protein, CDR3 DNA. A D gene is named only where the DNA matches it firmly. Where a row states a size, it is once, few, many or the class of an expanded clone; other rows omit it.

>TRBV6-5|TRBJ2-7|NA|NA
CASSYSSGHPYEQYF
TGTGCCAGCAGTTACTCTTCGGGACACCCCTACGAGCAGTACTTC
>TRBV15|TRBJ1-5|NA|NA
CATSSRTVSQPQHF
TGTGCCACCAGCAGCAGGACAGTAAGTCAGCCCCAGCATTTT
>TRBV29-1|TRBJ1-2|NA|once
CSTPGGLF
TGCAGCACTCCGGGGGGTCTCTTC
>TRBV18|TRBJ1-3|NA|NA
CASSPTTGSGNTIYF
TGTGCCAGCTCACCGACCACAGGCTCTGGAAACACCATATATTTT
>TRBV15|TRBJ1-2|NA|NA
CATSRGGSRNYGYTF
TGTGCCACCAGCAGGGGAGGGAGTAGGAACTATGGCTACACCTTC
>TRBV18|TRBJ2-3|TRBD2|NA
CASSFRPGLVTDTQYF
TGTGCCAGCTCATTCCGACCGGGACTAGTAACAGATACGCAGTATTTT
>TRBV19|TRBJ2-1|TRBD2|NA
CASSISLAGLYNEQFF
TGTGCCAGTAGTATTTCACTAGCGGGCTTATACAATGAGCAGTTCTTC
>TRBV6-1|TRBJ2-7|TRBD1|NA
CASSERGGTGLSVPLEQYF
TGTGCCAGCAGTGAAAGAGGTGGGACAGGCTTGTCTGTCCCTCTCGAGCAGTACTTC
>TRBV2|TRBJ1-1|NA|NA
CASSFRGRRMLNTEAFF
TGTGCCAGCAGTTTCCGGGGGAGGAGGATGTTAAACACTGAAGCTTTCTTT
>TRBV5-1|TRBJ2-2|TRBD1|NA
CASSLGGTGITGELFF
TGCGCCAGCAGCTTGGGAGGGACAGGGATCACCGGGGAGCTGTTTTTT
>TRBV12-2|TRBJ1-5|NA|NA
CASRLQGPTNQNSNQPQHF
TGTGCAAGTCGCTTGCAGGGCCCTACGAACCAGAATAGCAATCAGCCCCAGCATTTT
>TRBV4-3|TRBJ1-1|NA|once
CASSQSPTGEYTEAFF
TGCGCCAGCAGCCAATCACCGACGGGGGAATACACTGAAGCTTTCTTT
>TRBV7-2|TRBJ1-3|NA|once
CASRPTGAGNTIYF
TGTGCCAGCAGACCGACAGGTGCTGGAAACACCATATATTTT
>TRBV25-1|TRBJ1-3|NA|NA
CASTSRTFESGNTIYF
TGTGCCAGCACCTCCAGGACATTTGAATCGGGAAACACCATATATTTT
>TRBV27|TRBJ2-7|NA|NA
CASSLSPASGEQYF
TGTGCCAGCAGTTTATCGCCGGCGTCAGGCGAGCAGTACTTC
>TRBV19|TRBJ1-2|NA|NA
CASSMVQGLDGYTF
TGTGCCAGTAGTATGGTACAGGGTTTGGATGGCTACACCTTC
>TRBV14|TRBJ1-4|NA|NA
CASSIWTARGEKLFF
TGTGCCAGCAGCATATGGACCGCCCGGGGGGAAAAACTGTTTTTT
>TRBV19|TRBJ1-1|NA|NA
CASSIGQLSTEAFF
TGTGCCAGTAGTATAGGACAGCTTAGCACTGAAGCTTTCTTT
>TRBV19|TRBJ2-7|TRBD2|few
CASSIVGSGTGEQYF
TGTGCCAGTAGTATAGTTGGTAGCGGGACGGGGGAGCAGTACTTC
>TRBV28|TRBJ1-1|TRBD1|NA
CASIRGGGTEAFF
TGTGCCAGCATCCGAGGGGGCGGAACTGAAGCTTTCTTT
>TRBV30|TRBJ1-3|NA|NA
CAWSYLESGNTIYF
TGTGCCTGGAGTTACCTCGAGTCTGGAAACACCATATATTTT
>TRBV10-3|TRBJ2-7|NA|NA
CAISGTYVYEQYF
TGTGCCATCAGTGGGACTTACGTTTACGAGCAGTACTTC
>TRBV6-5|TRBJ2-7|TRBD1|NA
CASSSPSGTGVEQYF
TGTGCCAGCAGTAGCCCATCCGGGACAGGGGTCGAGCAGTACTTC
>TRBV18|TRBJ1-3|NA|NA
CASSPQPQNSGNTIYF
TGTGCCAGCTCACCACAGCCACAGAACTCTGGAAACACCATATATTTT
>TRBV7-8|TRBJ2-7|NA|NA
CASSPFQGPEQYF
TGTGCCAGCAGCCCCTTCCAGGGCCCTGAGCAGTACTTC
>TRBV2|TRBJ1-2|NA|NA
CASTTAPRYTF
TGTGCCAGCACCACAGCACCACGCTACACCTTC
>TRBV4-2|TRBJ2-1|TRBD1|NA
CASRESDRVGEQFF
TGTGCCAGCAGGGAGAGCGACAGGGTAGGGGAGCAGTTCTTC
>TRBV5-5|TRBJ1-6|NA|few
CASSFLAGRESPLHF
TGTGCCAGCAGCTTCCTGGCAGGGAGGGAATCACCCCTCCACTTT
>TRBV7-9|TRBJ1-3|TRBD1|NA
CASSFGQGSRNTIYF
TGTGCCAGCAGCTTTGGACAGGGTTCTCGAAACACCATATATTTT
>TRBV7-7|TRBJ2-2|TRBD2|few
CASTPRWTSVPGELFF
TGTGCCAGCACCCCAAGGTGGACTAGCGTCCCCGGGGAGCTGTTTTTT
>TRBV4-2|TRBJ1-1|NA|NA
CASSQGHLQGSNTEAFF
TGTGCCAGCAGCCAGGGGCACCTACAGGGCTCGAACACTGAAGCTTTCTTT
>TRBV6-6|TRBJ2-5|TRBD1|NA
CASSPDRVIETQYF
TGTGCCAGCAGTCCGGACAGGGTGATAGAGACCCAGTACTTC
>TRBV14|TRBJ2-1|NA|NA
CASSRGTRANEQFF
TGTGCCAGCAGCCGCGGGACTCGGGCCAATGAGCAGTTCTTC
>TRBV13|TRBJ1-4|NA|NA
CASSGSTEPTNEKLFF
TGTGCCAGCAGCGGCTCGACGGAGCCAACTAATGAAAAACTGTTTTTT
>TRBV5-1|TRBJ2-7|TRBD1|NA
CASSLAGTGYEQYF
TGCGCCAGCAGCTTGGCCGGGACAGGCTACGAGCAGTACTTC
>TRBV5-6|TRBJ2-5|TRBD2|few
CASSSRGLAVQETQYF
TGTGCCAGCAGCTCTCGCGGACTAGCGGTCCAAGAGACCCAGTACTTC
>TRBV30|TRBJ2-2|TRBD2|NA
CAWTPVPSGGAGTGELFF
TGTGCCTGGACTCCCGTGCCCAGCGGGGGCGCGGGCACCGGGGAGCTGTTTTTT
>TRBV4-1|TRBJ1-5|NA|once
CASSHQWGQPQHF
TGCGCCAGCAGCCACCAGTGGGGCCAACCCCAGCATTTT
>TRBV6-1|TRBJ2-1|TRBD1|NA
CASIPRTGDNEQFF
TGTGCCAGCATCCCCCGGACAGGCGACAATGAGCAGTTCTTC
>TRBV27|TRBJ1-2|NA|NA
CASSFTSTGFGYTF
TGTGCCAGCAGTTTCACTTCAACGGGGTTTGGCTACACCTTC
>TRBV11-3|TRBJ2-1|NA|once
CASSPSVAAASSSYNEQFF
TGTGCCAGCAGCCCCAGCGTCGCGGCGGCTAGCAGCTCCTACAATGAGCAGTTCTTC
>TRBV27|TRBJ1-1|NA|NA
CASSSLGGSRTEAFF
TGTGCCAGCAGCTCCCTAGGAGGGAGCCGCACTGAAGCTTTCTTT